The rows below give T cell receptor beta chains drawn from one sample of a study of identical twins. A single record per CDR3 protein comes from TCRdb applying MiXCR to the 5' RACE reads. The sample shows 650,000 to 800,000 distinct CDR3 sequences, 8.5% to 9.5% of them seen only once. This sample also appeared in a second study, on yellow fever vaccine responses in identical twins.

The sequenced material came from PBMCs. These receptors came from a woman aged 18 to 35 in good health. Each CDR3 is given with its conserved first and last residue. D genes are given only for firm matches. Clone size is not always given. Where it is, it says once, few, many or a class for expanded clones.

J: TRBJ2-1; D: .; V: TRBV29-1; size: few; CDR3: CSVSPGNEQFF; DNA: TGCAGCGTTTCCCCGGGCAATGAGCAGTTCTTC
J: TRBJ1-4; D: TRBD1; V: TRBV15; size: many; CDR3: CATSKGQDRGSTNEKLFF; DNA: TGTGCCACCAGTAAGGGGCAGGACAGGGGTTCAACTAATGAAAAACTGTTTTTT
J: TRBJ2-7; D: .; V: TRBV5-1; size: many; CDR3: CASSMDTEYEQYF; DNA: TGCGCCAGCAGCATGGACACGGAATACGAGCAGTACTTC
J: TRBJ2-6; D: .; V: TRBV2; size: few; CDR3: CASSEFGLGNGANVLTF; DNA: TGTGCCAGCAGTGAATTCGGGTTGGGGAATGGGGCCAACGTCCTGACTTTC
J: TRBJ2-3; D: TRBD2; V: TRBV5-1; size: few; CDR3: CASSRWSLAGVGADTQYF; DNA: TGCGCCAGCAGCCGATGGTCCCTAGCGGGAGTGGGCGCAGATACGCAGTATTTT
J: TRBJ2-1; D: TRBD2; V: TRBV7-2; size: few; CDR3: CASSLAWGLAVNNEQFF; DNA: TGTGCCAGCAGCTTAGCCTGGGGACTAGCGGTGAACAATGAGCAGTTCTTC
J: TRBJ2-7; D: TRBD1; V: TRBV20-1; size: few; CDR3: CSASRDRGAYEQYF; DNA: TGCAGTGCTAGCCGGGACAGGGGGGCCTACGAGCAGTACTTC
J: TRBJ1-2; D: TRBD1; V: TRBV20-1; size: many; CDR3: CSAPKQGEVSRGYTF; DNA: TGCAGTGCGCCCAAACAGGGGGAGGTTAGTCGTGGCTACACCTTC
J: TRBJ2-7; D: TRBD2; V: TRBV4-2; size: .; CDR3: CASSQDSTSGYEQYF; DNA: TGTGCCAGCAGCCAAGATTCGACTAGCGGCTACGAGCAGTACTTC
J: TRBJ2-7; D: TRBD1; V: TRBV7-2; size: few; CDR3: CASRGQGKGVYEQYF; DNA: TGTGCCAGCAGGGGACAGGGGAAGGGAGTCTACGAGCAGTACTTC
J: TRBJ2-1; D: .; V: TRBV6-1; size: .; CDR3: CASPPSSYSEQFF; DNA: TGTGCCAGCCCCCCCTCTAGCTACAGTGAGCAGTTCTTC
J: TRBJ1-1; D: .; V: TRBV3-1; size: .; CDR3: CASSPQQGGHTEAFF; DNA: TGTGCCAGCAGCCCCCAACAGGGAGGGCACACTGAAGCTTTCTTT
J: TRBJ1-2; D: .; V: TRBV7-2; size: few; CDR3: CASSLAADSSYGYTF; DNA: TGTGCCAGCAGCTTGGCCGCCGACTCAAGCTATGGCTACACCTTC
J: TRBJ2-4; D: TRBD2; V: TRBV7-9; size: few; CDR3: CASSLGLAGAKNIQYF; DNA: TGTGCCAGCAGCTTGGGACTAGCGGGGGCCAAAAACATTCAGTACTTC
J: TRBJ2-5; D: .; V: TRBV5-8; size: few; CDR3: CASRMQETQYF; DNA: TGTGCCAGCAGAATGCAAGAGACCCAGTACTTC
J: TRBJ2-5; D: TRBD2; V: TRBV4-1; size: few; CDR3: CASSQEGLAREETQYF; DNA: TGCGCCAGCAGCCAAGAAGGACTAGCGAGGGAAGAGACCCAGTACTTC
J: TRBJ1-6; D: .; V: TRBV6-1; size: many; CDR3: CASRDQGRHNSPLHF; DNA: TGTGCCAGCAGGGATCAGGGGAGGCATAATTCACCCCTCCACTTT
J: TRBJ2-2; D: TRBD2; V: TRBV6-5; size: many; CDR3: CASSYSLGGGTGELFF; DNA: TGTGCCAGCAGTTACTCGTTGGGGGGGGGCACCGGGGAGCTGTTTTTT
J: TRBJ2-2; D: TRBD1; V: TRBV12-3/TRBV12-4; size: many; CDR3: CASSQGTGNTGELFF; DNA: TGTGCCAGCAGTCAAGGGACAGGGAACACCGGGGAGCTGTTTTTT
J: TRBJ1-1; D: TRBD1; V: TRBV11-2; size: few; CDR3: CASRQLDREGEAFF; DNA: TGTGCCAGCAGGCAACTGGACAGGGAAGGCGAAGCTTTCTTT
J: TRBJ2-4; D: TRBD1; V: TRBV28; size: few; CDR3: CASSLGRTGRNIQYF; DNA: TGTGCCAGCAGTTTGGGGAGGACAGGGAGGAACATTCAGTACTTC
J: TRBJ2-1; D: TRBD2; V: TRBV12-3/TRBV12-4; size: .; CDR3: CASSSNAGLAGFSYNEQFF; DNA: TGTGCCAGCAGTTCTAACGCGGGACTAGCGGGATTCTCCTACAATGAGCAGTTCTTC
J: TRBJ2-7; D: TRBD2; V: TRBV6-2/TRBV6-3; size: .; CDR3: CASSLPSGNYYEQYF; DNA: TGTGCCAGCAGTTTGCCCAGCGGGAACTACTACGAGCAGTACTTC
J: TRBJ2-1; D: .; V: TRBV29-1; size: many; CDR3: CSVTRDRGEQFF; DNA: TGCAGCGTCACGCGAGACCGGGGCGAGCAGTTCTTC
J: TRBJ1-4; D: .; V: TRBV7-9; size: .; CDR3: CASSLEGEGLSEKLFF; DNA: TGTGCCAGCAGCTTAGAAGGGGAGGGTTTGTCGGAAAAACTGTTTTTT
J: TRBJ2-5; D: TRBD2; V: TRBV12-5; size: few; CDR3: CASGPGLAGSRGETQYF; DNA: TGTGCTAGTGGCCCGGGACTAGCGGGATCCCGGGGAGAGACCCAGTACTTC
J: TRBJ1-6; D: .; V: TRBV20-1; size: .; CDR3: CSVDPSAFNSPLHF; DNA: TGCAGTGTTGATCCTTCAGCATTTAATTCACCCCTCCACTTT
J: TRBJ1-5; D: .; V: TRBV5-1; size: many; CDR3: CASSFSQGLSNQPQHF; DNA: TGCGCCAGCAGCTTTAGCCAGGGGCTAAGCAATCAGCCCCAGCATTTT
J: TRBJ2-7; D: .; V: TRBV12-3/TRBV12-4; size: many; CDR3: CASTQGRLSHEQYF; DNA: TGTGCCAGCACTCAGGGCCGTCTCAGTCACGAGCAGTACTTC
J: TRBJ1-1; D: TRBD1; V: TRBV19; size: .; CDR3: CASSTVPGQGTGKAFF; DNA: TGTGCCAGTAGTACCGTCCCCGGACAGGGGACAGGGAAAGCTTTCTTT
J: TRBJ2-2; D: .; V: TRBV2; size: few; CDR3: CASSGLEGGELFF; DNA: TGTGCCAGCAGTGGGCTTGAAGGCGGGGAGCTGTTTTTT
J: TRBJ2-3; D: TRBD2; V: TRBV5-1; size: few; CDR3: CASSSRPGLAGRPDTQYF; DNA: TGCGCCAGCAGCTCAAGACCGGGACTAGCGGGACGTCCAGATACGCAGTATTTT
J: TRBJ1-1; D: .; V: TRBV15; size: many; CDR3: CATSRAGTSGAFF; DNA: TGTGCCACCAGCAGAGCCGGGACAAGTGGAGCTTTCTTT
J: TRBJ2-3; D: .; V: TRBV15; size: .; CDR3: CATSRDGGSTDTQYF; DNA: TGTGCCACCAGCAGAGACGGGGGCAGCACAGATACGCAGTATTTT
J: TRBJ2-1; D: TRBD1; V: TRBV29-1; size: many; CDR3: CSVVRDRGNNEQFF; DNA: TGCAGCGTTGTGAGGGACAGAGGGAACAATGAGCAGTTCTTC
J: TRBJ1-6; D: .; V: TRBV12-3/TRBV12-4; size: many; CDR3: CASTSTAGYSPLHF; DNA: TGTGCCAGCACCTCCACGGCGGGATATTCACCCCTCCACTTT
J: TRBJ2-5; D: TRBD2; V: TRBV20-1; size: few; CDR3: CSARDRPGLAGFETQYF; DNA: TGCAGTGCTAGAGATCGACCGGGACTAGCGGGATTCGAGACCCAGTACTTC
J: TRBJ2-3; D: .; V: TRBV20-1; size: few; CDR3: CSARASPGTDTQYF; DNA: TGCAGTGCTAGGGCTAGCCCAGGCACAGATACGCAGTATTTT
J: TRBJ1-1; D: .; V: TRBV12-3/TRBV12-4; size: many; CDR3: CASSLLGANTEAFF; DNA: TGTGCCAGCAGTTTATTGGGGGCCAACACTGAAGCTTTCTTT
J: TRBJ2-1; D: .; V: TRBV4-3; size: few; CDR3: CASSQGHLRDNEQFF; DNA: TGCGCCAGCAGCCAAGGACACCTGAGGGACAATGAGCAGTTCTTC
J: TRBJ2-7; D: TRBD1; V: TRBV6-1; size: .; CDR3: CASRPPGTAYEQYF; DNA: TGTGCCAGCAGGCCACCCGGGACAGCCTACGAGCAGTACTTC
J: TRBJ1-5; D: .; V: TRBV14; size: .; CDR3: CASSQRESGNQPQHF; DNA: TGTGCCAGCAGCCAACGGGAGTCGGGGAATCAGCCCCAGCATTTT
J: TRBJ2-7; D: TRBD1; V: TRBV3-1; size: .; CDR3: CATSPTGQGLLSHEQYF; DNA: TGTGCCACCAGCCCTACGGGACAGGGACTTCTCTCCCACGAGCAGTACTTC
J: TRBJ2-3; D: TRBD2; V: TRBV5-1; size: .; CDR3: CASSSWLAGGDTQYF; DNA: TGCGCCAGCAGCTCTTGGCTAGCGGGAGGAGATACGCAGTATTTT
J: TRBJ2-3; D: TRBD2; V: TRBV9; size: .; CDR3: CASSVALAGGDTQYF; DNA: TGTGCCAGCAGCGTAGCCCTAGCGGGAGGAGATACGCAGTATTTT
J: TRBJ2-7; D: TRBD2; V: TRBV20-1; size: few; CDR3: CSARDPSGGASYEQYF; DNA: TGCAGTGCTAGAGACCCTAGCGGGGGGGCCAGCTACGAGCAGTACTTC
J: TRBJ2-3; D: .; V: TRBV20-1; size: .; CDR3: CSARHGLGTDTQYF; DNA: TGCAGTGCTAGACACGGCCTGGGCACAGATACGCAGTATTTT
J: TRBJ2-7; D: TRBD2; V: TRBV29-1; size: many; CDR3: CSVELAGGPSSYEQYF; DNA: TGCAGCGTCGAACTAGCGGGAGGTCCCTCGAGCTACGAGCAGTACTTC
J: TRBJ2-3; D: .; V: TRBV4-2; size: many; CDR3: CASSQADNTDTQYF; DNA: TGTGCCAGCAGCCAAGCCGATAACACAGATACGCAGTATTTT
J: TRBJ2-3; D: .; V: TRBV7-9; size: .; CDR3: CASRQRSTDTQYF; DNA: TGTGCCAGCAGGCAGCGGTCCACAGATACGCAGTATTTT
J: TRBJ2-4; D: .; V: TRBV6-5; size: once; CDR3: CASVSRAKNIQYF; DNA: TGTGCCAGCGTTTCCAGAGCCAAAAACATTCAGTACTTC
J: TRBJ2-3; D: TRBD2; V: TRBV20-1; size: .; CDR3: CSAKKLAGPDTQYF; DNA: TGCAGTGCAAAGAAGTTAGCGGGCCCAGATACGCAGTATTTT